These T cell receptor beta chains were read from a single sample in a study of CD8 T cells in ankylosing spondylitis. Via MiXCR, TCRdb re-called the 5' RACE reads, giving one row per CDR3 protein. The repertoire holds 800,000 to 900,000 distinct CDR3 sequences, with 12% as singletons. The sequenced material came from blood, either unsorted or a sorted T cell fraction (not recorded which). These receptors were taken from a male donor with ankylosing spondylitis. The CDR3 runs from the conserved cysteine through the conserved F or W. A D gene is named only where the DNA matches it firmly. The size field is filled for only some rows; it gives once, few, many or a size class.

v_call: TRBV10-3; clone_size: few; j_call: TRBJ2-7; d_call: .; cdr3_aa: CAIRKQGLPSYEQYF; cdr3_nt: TGTGCCATCAGGAAGCAGGGCCTCCCCTCCTACGAGCAGTACTTC
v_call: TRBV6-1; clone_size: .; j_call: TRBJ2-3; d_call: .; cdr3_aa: CASSELFTDTQYF; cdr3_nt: TGTGCCAGCAGTGAACTGTTTACAGATACGCAGTATTTT
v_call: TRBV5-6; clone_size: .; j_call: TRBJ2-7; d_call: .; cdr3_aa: CASSLVAGFAEQYF; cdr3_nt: TGTGCCAGCAGCTTGGTGGCAGGGTTTGCCGAGCAGTACTTC
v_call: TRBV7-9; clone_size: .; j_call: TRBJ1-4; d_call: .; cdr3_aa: CASSLEQLKIF; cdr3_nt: TGTGCCAGCAGCTTAGAACAGCTCAAAATTTTT
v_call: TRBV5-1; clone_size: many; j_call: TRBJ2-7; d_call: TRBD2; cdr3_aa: CASSLLTSGTYEQYF; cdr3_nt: TGCGCCAGCAGCCTCCTGACTAGCGGAACCTACGAGCAGTACTTC
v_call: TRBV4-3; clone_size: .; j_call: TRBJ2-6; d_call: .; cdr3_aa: CASSQERVRLFSGANVLTF; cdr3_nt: TGCGCCAGCAGCCAAGAAAGGGTCCGCTTATTTTCTGGGGCCAACGTCCTGACTTTC
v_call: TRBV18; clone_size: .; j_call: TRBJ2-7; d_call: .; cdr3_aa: CASSPLISEKFIEQYF; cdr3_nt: TGTGCCAGCTCACCACTGATTAGCGAGAAGTTTATAGAGCAGTACTTC
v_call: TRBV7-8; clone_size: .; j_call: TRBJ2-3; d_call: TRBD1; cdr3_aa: CASSPLWSGQGDTQYF; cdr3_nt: TGTGCCAGCAGCCCCCTTTGGTCGGGACAGGGGGATACGCAGTATTTT
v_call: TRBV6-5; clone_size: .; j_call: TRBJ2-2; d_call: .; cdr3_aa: CASRLIEAGELFF; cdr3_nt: TGTGCCAGCAGATTGATCGAGGCCGGGGAGCTGTTTTTT
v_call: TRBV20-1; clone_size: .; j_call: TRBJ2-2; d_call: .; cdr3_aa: CSARGPSPPGTGELFF; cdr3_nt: TGCAGTGCTAGAGGGCCGTCCCCGCCGGGGACCGGGGAGCTGTTTTTT
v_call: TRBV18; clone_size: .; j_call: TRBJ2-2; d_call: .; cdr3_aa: CASSRPGESGELFF; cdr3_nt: TGTGCCAGCTCACGCCCAGGGGAGTCCGGGGAGCTGTTTTTT
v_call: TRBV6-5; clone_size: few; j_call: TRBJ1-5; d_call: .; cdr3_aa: CASSYSKGQPQHF; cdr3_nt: TGTGCCAGCAGTTACTCGAAAGGTCAGCCCCAGCATTTT
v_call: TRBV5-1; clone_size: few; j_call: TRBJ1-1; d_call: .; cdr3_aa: CASSTAGLAVTEAFF; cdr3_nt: TGCGCCAGCAGCACCGCAGGGTTGGCGGTCACTGAAGCTTTCTTT
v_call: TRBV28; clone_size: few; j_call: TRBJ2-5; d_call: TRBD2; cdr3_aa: CASSLWREKETQYF; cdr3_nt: TGTGCCAGCAGTTTATGGCGGGAGAAAGAGACCCAGTACTTC
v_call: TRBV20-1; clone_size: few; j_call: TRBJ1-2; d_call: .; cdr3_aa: CSARTAVMGYHTF; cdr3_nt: TGCAGTGCTCGGACCGCGGTCATGGGGTATCACACCTTC
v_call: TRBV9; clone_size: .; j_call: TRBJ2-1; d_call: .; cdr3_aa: CASSVMWERNEQFF; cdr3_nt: TGTGCCAGCAGCGTAATGTGGGAGAGGAATGAGCAGTTCTTC
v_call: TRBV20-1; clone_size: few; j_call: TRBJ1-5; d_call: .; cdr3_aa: CSVILARVGSNQPQHF; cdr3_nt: TGCAGTGTCATCCTGGCCCGGGTTGGCAGCAATCAGCCCCAGCATTTT
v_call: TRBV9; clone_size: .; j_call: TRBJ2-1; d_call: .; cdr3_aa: CASSAAGTGDEQFF; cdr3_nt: TGTGCCAGCAGCGCTGCCGGGACCGGCGATGAGCAGTTCTTC
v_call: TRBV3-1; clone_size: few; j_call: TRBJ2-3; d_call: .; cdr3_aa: CASSHSLPPTQYF; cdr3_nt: TGTGCCAGCAGCCACAGCCTACCCCCTACGCAGTATTTT
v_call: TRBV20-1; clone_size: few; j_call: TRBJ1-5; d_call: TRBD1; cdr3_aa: CSAGTGSLPQHF; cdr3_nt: TGCAGTGCAGGGACAGGCTCTTTGCCCCAGCATTTT
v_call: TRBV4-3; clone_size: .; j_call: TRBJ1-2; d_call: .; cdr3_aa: CASSQDAGAGLLGYTF; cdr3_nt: TGCGCCAGCAGCCAAGATGCCGGAGCAGGACTATTGGGCTACACCTTC
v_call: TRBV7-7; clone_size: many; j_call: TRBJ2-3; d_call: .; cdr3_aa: CASSLGLGDTQYF; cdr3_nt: TGTGCTAGCAGCTTAGGTCTAGGAGATACGCAGTATTTT
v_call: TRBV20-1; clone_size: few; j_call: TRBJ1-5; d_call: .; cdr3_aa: CCAYVPGRLDQPQHF; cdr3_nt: TGCTGTGCTTACGTACCGGGAAGGTTGGATCAGCCCCAGCATTTT
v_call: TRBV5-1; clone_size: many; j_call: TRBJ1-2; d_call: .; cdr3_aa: CASSLQDGNYGYTF; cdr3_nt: TGCGCCAGCAGCTTGCAGGACGGGAACTATGGCTACACCTTC
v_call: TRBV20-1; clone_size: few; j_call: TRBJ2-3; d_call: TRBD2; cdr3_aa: CSASSFRAGVADTQYF; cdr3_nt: TGCAGTGCTAGTTCGTTCCGAGCGGGAGTGGCAGATACGCAGTATTTT
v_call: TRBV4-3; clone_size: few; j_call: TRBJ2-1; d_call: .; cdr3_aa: CASGLAGGSEQFF; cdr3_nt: TGCGCCAGCGGGCTAGCAGGTGGAAGTGAGCAGTTCTTC
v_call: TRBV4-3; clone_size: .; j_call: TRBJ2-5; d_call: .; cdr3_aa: CASSQEGGGRETQYF; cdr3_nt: TGCGCCAGCAGCCAAGAAGGAGGGGGGAGAGAGACCCAGTACTTC
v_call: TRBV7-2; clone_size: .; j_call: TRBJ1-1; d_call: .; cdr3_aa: CASSLDVRVNTEAFF; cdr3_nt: TGTGCCAGCAGCTTAGATGTGAGGGTGAACACTGAAGCTTTCTTT
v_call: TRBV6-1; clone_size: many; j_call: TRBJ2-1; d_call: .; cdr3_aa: CASRGDAASSYNEQFF; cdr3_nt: TGTGCCAGCCGAGGGGATGCGGCCAGCTCCTACAATGAGCAGTTCTTC
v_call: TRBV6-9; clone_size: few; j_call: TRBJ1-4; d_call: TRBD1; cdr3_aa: CASRSTQGAGGEKLFF; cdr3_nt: TGTGCCAGCAGGTCAACACAGGGGGCGGGCGGTGAAAAACTGTTTTTT
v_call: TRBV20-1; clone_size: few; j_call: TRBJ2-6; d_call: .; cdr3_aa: CSARNREGANVLTF; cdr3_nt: TGCAGTGCCAGGAACAGGGAAGGGGCCAACGTCCTGACTTTC
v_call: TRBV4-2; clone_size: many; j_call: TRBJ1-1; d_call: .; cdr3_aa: CASSQSGGAGDTEAFF; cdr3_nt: TGTGCCAGCAGCCAATCGGGGGGCGCGGGGGACACTGAAGCTTTCTTT
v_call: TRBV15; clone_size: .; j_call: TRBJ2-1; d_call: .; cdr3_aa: CATSRDIRSSYNEQFF; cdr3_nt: TGTGCCACCAGCAGAGATATCCGGAGTTCCTACAATGAGCAGTTCTTC
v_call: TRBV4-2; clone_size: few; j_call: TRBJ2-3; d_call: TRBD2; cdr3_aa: CASSQVGGLATDTQYF; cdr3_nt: TGTGCCAGCAGCCAAGTTGGGGGACTAGCAACTGATACGCAGTATTTT
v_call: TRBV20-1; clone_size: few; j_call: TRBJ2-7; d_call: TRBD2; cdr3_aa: CSASYSGTREQYF; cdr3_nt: TGCAGTGCTAGTTACAGCGGGACTAGGGAGCAGTACTTC
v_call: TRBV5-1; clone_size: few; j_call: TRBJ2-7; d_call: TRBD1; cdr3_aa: CASSPGQGYYEQYF; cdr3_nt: TGCGCCAGCAGCCCGGGACAGGGGTATTACGAGCAGTACTTC
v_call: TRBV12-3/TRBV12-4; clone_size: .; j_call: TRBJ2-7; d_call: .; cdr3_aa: CASSPWGAGPYEQYF; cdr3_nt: TGTGCCAGCAGTCCCTGGGGGGCGGGCCCCTACGAGCAGTACTTC
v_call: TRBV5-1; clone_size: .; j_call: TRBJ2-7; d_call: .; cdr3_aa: CASSLAEWGHYEQYF; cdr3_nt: TGCGCCAGCAGCTTGGCCGAATGGGGTCATTACGAGCAGTACTTC
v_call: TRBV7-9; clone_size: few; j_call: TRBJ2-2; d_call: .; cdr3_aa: CASSQTPRELFF; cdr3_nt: TGTGCCAGCAGCCAGACACCCCGGGAGCTGTTTTTT
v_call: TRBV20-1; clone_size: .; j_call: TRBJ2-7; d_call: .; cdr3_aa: CSASLQGRPYEQYF; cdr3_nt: TGCAGTGCTAGCCTTCAGGGCAGACCCTACGAGCAGTACTTC
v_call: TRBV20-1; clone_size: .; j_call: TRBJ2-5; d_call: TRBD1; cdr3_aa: CSAMHGPGTGKRETQYF; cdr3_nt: TGCAGTGCAATGCACGGACCCGGGACAGGGAAGCGGGAGACCCAGTACTTC
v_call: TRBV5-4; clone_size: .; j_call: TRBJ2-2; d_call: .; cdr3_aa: CASSLGWGRRENTGELFF; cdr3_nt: TGTGCCAGCAGCTTGGGGTGGGGACGGCGGGAAAACACCGGGGAGCTGTTTTTT
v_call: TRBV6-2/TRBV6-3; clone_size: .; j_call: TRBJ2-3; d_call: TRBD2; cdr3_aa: CASSYRPSGREDTQYF; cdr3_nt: TGTGCCAGCAGTTACCGTCCTAGCGGGAGGGAGGATACGCAGTATTTT
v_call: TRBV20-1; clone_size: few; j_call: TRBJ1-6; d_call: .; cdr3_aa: CSASEVESSDRPLHF; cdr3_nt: TGCAGTGCCTCTGAGGTGGAAAGTAGCGACCGGCCCCTCCACTTT
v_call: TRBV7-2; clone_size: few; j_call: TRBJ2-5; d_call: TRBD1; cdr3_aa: CASSLDSDRSQYF; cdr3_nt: TGTGCCAGCAGCTTAGATTCGGACAGGTCCCAGTACTTC
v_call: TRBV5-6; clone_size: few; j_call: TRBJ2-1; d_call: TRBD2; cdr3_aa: CASSYRLADRNEQFF; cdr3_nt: TGTGCCAGCAGCTACCGACTAGCGGACCGCAATGAGCAGTTCTTC
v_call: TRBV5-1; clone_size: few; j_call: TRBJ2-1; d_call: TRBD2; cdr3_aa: CASSSSGTSVFNEQFF; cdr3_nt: TGCGCCAGCAGCTCCTCCGGGACTAGTGTTTTCAATGAGCAGTTCTTC
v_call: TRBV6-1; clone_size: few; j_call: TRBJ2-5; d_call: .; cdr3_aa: CASNGHLQETQYF; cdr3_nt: TGTGCCAGCAATGGACACCTACAAGAGACCCAGTACTTC
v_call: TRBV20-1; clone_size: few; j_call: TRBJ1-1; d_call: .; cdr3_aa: CSARWGGRAEAFF; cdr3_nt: TGCAGTGCTAGGTGGGGGGGCAGGGCTGAAGCTTTCTTT
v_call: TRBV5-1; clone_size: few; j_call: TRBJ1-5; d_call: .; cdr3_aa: CASSPGGQGNQPQHF; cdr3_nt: TGCGCCAGCAGCCCGGGCGGGCAAGGCAATCAGCCCCAGCATTTT
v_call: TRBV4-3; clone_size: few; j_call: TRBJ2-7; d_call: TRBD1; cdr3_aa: CASSQEFYPDREAYEQYF; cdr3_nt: TGCGCCAGCAGCCAAGAGTTTTATCCGGACAGGGAAGCCTACGAGCAGTACTTC
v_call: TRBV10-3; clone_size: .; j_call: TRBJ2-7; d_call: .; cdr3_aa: CAISTDFSNEQYF; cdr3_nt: TGTGCCATCTCCACGGACTTTTCTAACGAGCAGTACTTC
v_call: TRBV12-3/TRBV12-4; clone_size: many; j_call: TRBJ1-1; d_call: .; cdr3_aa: CASSSGLYTEAFF; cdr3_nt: TGTGCCAGCAGTTCTGGACTGTACACTGAAGCTTTCTTT
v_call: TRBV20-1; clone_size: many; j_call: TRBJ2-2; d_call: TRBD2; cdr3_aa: CSARDTGLAGASNTGELFF; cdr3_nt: TGCAGTGCTAGAGATACAGGCCTAGCGGGGGCCTCGAACACCGGGGAGCTGTTTTTT
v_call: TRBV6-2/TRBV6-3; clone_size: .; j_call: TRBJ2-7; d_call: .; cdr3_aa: CASTARGTYEQYF; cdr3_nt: TGTGCCAGCACCGCGAGGGGGACCTACGAGCAGTACTTC
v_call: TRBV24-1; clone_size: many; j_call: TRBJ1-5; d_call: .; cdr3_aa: CATSDVQGADQPQHF; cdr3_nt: TGTGCCACCAGTGATGTACAGGGCGCCGATCAGCCCCAGCATTTT
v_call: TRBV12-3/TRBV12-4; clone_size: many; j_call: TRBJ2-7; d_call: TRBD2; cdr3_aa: CASSLVERGSYEQYF; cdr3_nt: TGTGCCAGCAGTTTAGTGGAGCGGGGCTCCTACGAGCAGTACTTC
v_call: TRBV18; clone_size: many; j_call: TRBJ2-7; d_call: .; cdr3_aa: CASSPTTGYEQYF; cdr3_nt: TGTGCCAGCTCACCGACTACAGGGTACGAGCAGTACTTC
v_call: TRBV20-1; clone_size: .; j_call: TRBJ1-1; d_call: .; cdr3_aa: CSAPGSMMNTEAFF; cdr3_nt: TGCAGTGCTCCAGGTTCGATGATGAACACTGAAGCTTTCTTT
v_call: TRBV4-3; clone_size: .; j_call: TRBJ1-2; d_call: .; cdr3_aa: CASSQEGTGPVDGYTF; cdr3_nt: TGCGCCAGCAGCCAAGAGGGGACGGGGCCGGTCGATGGCTACACCTTC